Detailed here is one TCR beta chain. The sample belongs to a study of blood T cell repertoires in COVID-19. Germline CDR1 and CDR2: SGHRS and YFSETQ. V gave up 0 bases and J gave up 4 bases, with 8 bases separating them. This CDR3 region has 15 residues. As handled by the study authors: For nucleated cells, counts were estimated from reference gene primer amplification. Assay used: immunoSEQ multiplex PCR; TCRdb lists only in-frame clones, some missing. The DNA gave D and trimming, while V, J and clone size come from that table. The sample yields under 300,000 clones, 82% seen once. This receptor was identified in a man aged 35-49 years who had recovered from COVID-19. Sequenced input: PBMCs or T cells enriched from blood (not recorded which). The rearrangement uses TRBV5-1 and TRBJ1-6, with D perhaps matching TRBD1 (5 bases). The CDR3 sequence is CASSLAAGYNSPLHF. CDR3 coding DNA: TGCGCCAGCAGCTTGGCCGCAGGGTATAATTCACCCCTCCACTTT.